This T cell receptor beta chain comes out of a study of control samples from healthy donors and cancer patients. The table lists this clone with a count of one. Generated by immunoSEQ multiplex PCR, the TCRdb table keeps only in-frame clones and is missing some. The top ten clones hold 8% of a sample with 96,000 or so clones, 80% to 95% of them seen once. Germline V CDR1 and CDR2: LGHNA, YSLEER. The J segment lost 3 bases and the V segment lost 3 bases, leaving 4 bases of the junction unmatched. This CDR3 is 14 amino acids long. This sequence joins TRBV4-3 and TRBJ1-1; 7 bases line up with TRBD1. This TCR came from a man aged 18 to 30 in good health. Sample: blood. The CDR3 loop reads CASSQYRGDTEAFF. The CDR3 DNA reads TGCGCCAGCAGCCAGTACAGGGGAGACACTGAAGCTTTCTTT.